The source of this TCR beta chain is a study of OX40 agonist ivuxolimab in advanced cancers. Study information: Recorded diagnoses for dose-escalation patients were hepatocellular carcinoma, melanoma, renal cell or head and neck cancer. Past anti-PD-1, anti-PD-L1 or anti-CTLA-4 therapy was accepted, and 40% had received some.

The CDR3 contains 17 residues. Overall study findings and caveats: Antigen targets of the expanded peripheral T cells went undetermined. Certain nonresponding patients likewise had low normalized T-cell clonal expansion.

Remarks on this clone: The antigen is not known.

Measured with immunoSEQ multiplex PCR; TCRdb has only the in-frame clones, and not every one. Of 30,000 or so clones in the sample, about 88% were seen once. V gene TRBV21-1 combines with J gene TRBJ2-2; no DNA check was done on the table's D call, TRBD1. TRBV21-1 counts as a pseudogene. This TCR derives from an adult with an advanced solid tumor such as melanoma, head and neck, liver or kidney cancer. The material was CD4+ or CD8+ T cells sorted from blood, obtained in a trial of the OX40 agonist ivuxolimab. The DNA for the CDR3 is TGTGCCAGCAGCAATAAGTTGAGGCAGGGGGCCGCCGGGGAGCTGTTTTTT. Translation: CASSNKLRQGAAGELFF.